These 30 T cell receptor beta chains were sequenced from one sample in a study of blood T cell repertoires in COVID-19. Data came from immunoSEQ multiplex PCR; TCRdb stores just in-frame clones and leaves some out. The table has around 84,000 clones, about 86% seen once. Sample: peripheral blood. All receptors derive from a man at least 80 years old with active or convalescent COVID-19.

This CDR3 is CASSPRSGTSGRPYEQYF. The CDR3 coding sequence is TGTGCCAGCAGCCCCCGATCCGGGACTAGCGGGAGACCTTACGAGCAGTACTTC. V and J are TRBV7-2 and TRBJ2-7; 14 nucleotides match TRBD2. The length of the CDR3 is 18 residues. CDR1 is SGHTA, CDR2 FQGNSA, per germline. Unmatched junction bases numbered 13, after V lost 5 bases and J lost 4 bases.

The rearrangement links TRBV5-6 to TRBJ2-7, with a weak D call TRBD1 (5 bases). The CDR3 totals 15 residues. The germline CDR1 and CDR2 sequences are SGHDT and YYEEEE. Trimming left V 4 bases short and J 0 bases short, with 14 bases between. CDR3 protein: CASSGADRFSYEQYF. In DNA form, the CDR3 reads TGTGCCAGCAGCGGCGCCGACAGATTCTCCTACGAGCAGTACTTC.

In DNA, the CDR3 is TGTGCCAGCAACCAACAGGGGTCCTATGGCTACACCTTC. Translated, it gives CASNQQGSYGYTF. The chain employs TRBV5-6 and TRBJ1-2; 7 bases map to TRBD1. V gave up 6 bases and J gave up 4 bases; unmatched junction bases: 6. This CDR3 contains 13 residues. CDR1 SGHDT and CDR2 YYEEEE come from the germline V gene.

The V and J genes are TRBV7-2 and TRBJ1-2, with 7 bases identical to TRBD1. Per the germline V gene, CDR1 is SGHTA and CDR2 is FQGNSA. J was trimmed by 2 bases and V by 4 bases; bases with no gene match: 4. The CDR3 loop spans 14 amino acids. The CDR3 bases are TGTGCCAGCAGCTGGACGACAGGGAACTATGGCTACACCTTC. It encodes CASSWTTGNYGYTF.

V usage is TRBV15 and J usage is TRBJ1-4; 8 positions match TRBD1. V was pared by 2 bases and J by 6 bases, with 5 bases of the junction left unmatched. Germline loops: CDR1 LNHNV, CDR2 YYDKDF (reference sequence). The CDR3 has 15 amino acids. The chain's CDR3 is CATSRPQGQDEKLFF. The CDR3 nucleotides are TGTGCCACCAGCAGACCACAGGGACAGGATGAAAAACTGTTTTTT. The complete variable domain, with remaining parts taken from reference TRBV15 and TRBJ1-4, reads DAMVIQNPRYQVTQFGKPVTLSCSQTLNHNVMYWYQQKSSQAPKLLFHYYDKDFNNEADTPDNFQSRRPNTSFCFLDIRSPGLGDTAMYLCATSRPQGQDEKLFFGSGTQLSVL.

The V and J genes are TRBV30 and TRBJ1-1; 7 bases match TRBD1. This CDR3 is 14 amino acids long. Per germline, CDR1 GTSNPN and CDR2 SVGIG (reference sequence). Unmatched junction bases numbered 4, after V lost 3 bases and J lost 0 bases. CDR3 sequence (DNA): TGTGCCTGGAGGAGTGGGACAGTGAACACTGAAGCTTTCTTT. Amino acids: CAWRSGTVNTEAFF.

This rearrangement joins TRBV3-1 (or the pseudogene TRBV3-2) to TRBJ1-6, with D perhaps TRBD1 (6 bases). In germline, CDR1 is LGHDT, CDR2 YNNKEL (reference sequence). CDR3 length: 15 residues. V was trimmed by 0 bases and J by 7 bases, leaving 10 bases between them. The CDR3: CASSQDLTGNSPLHF. The CDR3 nucleotides are TGTGCCAGCAGCCAAGATCTGACAGGCAATTCACCCCTCCACTTT.

CDR3 loop: CASSSPVALTGETQYF. The CDR3 DNA sequence: TGTGCCAGCAGTTCCCCGGTTGCCCTTACGGGGGAGACCCAGTACTTC. J is TRBJ2-5 and V is TRBV2, with a tentative D call TRBD2 (5 bases). Germline lookup yields CDR1 SNHLY and CDR2 FYNNEI. This CDR3 contains 16 residues. V lost 5 bases to trimming and J lost 5 bases, with 21 bases between them. Complete variable domain (other parts from reference TRBV2 and TRBJ2-5): EPEVTQTPSHQVTQMGQEVILRCVPISNHLYFYWYRQILGQKVEFLVSFYNNEISEKSEIFDDQFSVERPDGSNFTLKIRSTKLEDSAMYFCASSSPVALTGETQYFGPGTRLLVL.

The chain is built from TRBV9 and TRBJ1-1; TRBD1 aligns across 11 bases. Germline values: CDR1 SGDLS, CDR2 YYNGEE. The CDR3 is 18 amino acids. The trim removed 3 bases at V and 3 bases at J, leaving 13 bases unmatched. Here the CDR3 reads CASSAGWTGGIEDTEAFF. CDR3 bases: TGTGCCAGCAGCGCGGGTTGGACAGGGGGCATTGAGGACACTGAAGCTTTCTTT.

The rearrangement links TRBV9 to TRBJ1-2; tentative D call: TRBD1 (6 bases). V lost 4 bases, J lost 4 bases, and 17 bases lay in between. In germline, CDR1 is SGDLS, CDR2 YYNGEE. The CDR3 totals 15 residues. DNA for the CDR3: TGTGCCAGCAGCCCAGCCGGACAGCAGTCCTATGGCTACACCTTC. It specifies CASSPAGQQSYGYTF.

The V and J genes are TRBV30 and TRBJ1-1, with D uncertain. The CDR3 sequence is 13 residues long. Per germline, CDR1 GTSNPN and CDR2 SVGIG (reference sequence). The ends were cut back, 5 bases at V and 5 bases at J, with 15 bases in the middle. This chain's CDR3 is CAWEVGGKTEAFF. CDR3 DNA sequence: TGTGCCTGGGAGGTCGGAGGGAAGACTGAAGCTTTCTTT.

The chain recombines TRBV10-2 with TRBJ1-6; no definite D call. Germline V gene sequence: CDR1 WSHSY, CDR2 SAAADI. The CDR3 contains 16 residues. V was clipped by 2 bases and J by 9 bases, with 17 bases between them. The CDR3 DNA reads TGCGCCAGCAGTGAGGGTGCAGGCGAGTGGCCTTCACCCCTCCACTTT. It yields the protein CASSEGAGEWPSPLHF.

The chain joins TRBV7-9 to TRBJ1-2; no clear D. This CDR3 region has 16 residues. V was trimmed by 2 bases and J by 4 bases, leaving 17 bases between them. Per the germline V gene, CDR1 is SEHNR and CDR2 is FQNEAQ (reference sequence). The DNA for the CDR3 is TGTGCCAGCAGCTTACCCGAGATTCAGGTCGCCTATGGCTACACCTTC. Amino acid sequence: CASSLPEIQVAYGYTF.

V gene TRBV5-5 combines with J gene TRBJ2-2, with D tentatively TRBD1 (5 bases). The CDR3 consists of 13 residues. Germline CDR1 reads SGHKS; CDR2 reads YYEKEE (reference sequence). Trimming shortened V by 4 bases and J by 5 bases, and 9 bases separated the two germline ends. CDR3 sequence: CASSNTGTGELFF. CDR3 DNA sequence: TGTGCCAGCAGCAACACAGGAACCGGGGAGCTGTTTTTT.

The chain combines TRBV30 with TRBJ2-7; 9 bases are shared with TRBD1. Germline values: CDR1 GTSNPN, CDR2 SVGIG (reference sequence). The CDR3 is made up of 14 amino acids. V shed 8 bases and J 2 bases; nucleotides not matched to a gene: 10. The CDR3 loop is CAGTGLMGPYEQYF. CDR3 coding DNA: TGTGCCGGGACAGGGCTAATGGGGCCCTACGAGCAGTACTTC. The full variable domain, in which reference TRBV30 and TRBJ2-7 provide the parts outside the CDR3, is SQTIHQWPATLVQPVGSPLSLECTVEGTSNPNLYWYRQAAGRGLQLLFYSVGIGQISSEVPQNLSASRPQDRQFILSSKKLLLSDSGFYLCAGTGLMGPYEQYFGPGTRLTVT.

The table lists this clone with a few counts. This rearrangement joins TRBV19 to TRBJ2-2, with 12 bases identical to TRBD1. CDR1 LNHDA and CDR2 SQIVND come from the germline V gene (reference sequence). V gave up 6 bases and J gave up 5 bases; unmatched junction bases: 16. The CDR3 consists of 19 residues. The DNA of the CDR3 is TGTGCCAGTAGCCTTCTGGGGACAGGGGGCGGGAGAGGAACCGGGGAGCTGTTTTTT. Translation gives CASSLLGTGGGRGTGELFF.

The J gene is TRBJ1-5, the V gene TRBV21-1. TRBV21-1 is listed as a pseudogene. The CDR3 is 15 amino acids. The CDR3 bases are TGTGCCAGCATTCAGACGGGGAATAGCAATCAGCCCCAGCATTTT. Residues: CASIQTGNSNQPQHF.

The rearrangement joins TRBV27 to TRBJ2-1, with TRBD2 matching over 10 bases. CDR3 length: 15 residues. The ends lost 0 bases at V and 10 bases at J; junction bases unmatched: 6. From germline, CDR1 is MNHEY and CDR2 SMNVEV (reference sequence). The CDR3 is CASSLSGLARVEQFF. In DNA, the CDR3 is TGTGCCAGCAGTTTATCGGGACTAGCGCGGGTAGAGCAGTTCTTC.

The chain uses TRBV6-6 and TRBJ1-2, with a weak D call TRBD1 (6 bases). The V and J ends lost 5 bases and 2 bases respectively, with 12 bases between them. CDR1 MNHNY and CDR2 SVGAGI come from the germline V gene (reference sequence). The CDR3 runs 14 residues. The CDR3 nucleotides read TGTGCCAGCAGTAACAGGGTCCACAACTATGGCTACACCTTC. Translated: CASSNRVHNYGYTF.

The V and J genes are TRBV2 and TRBJ1-1, with 7 positions matching TRBD1. The V gene end was trimmed by 6 bases and the J gene end by 4 bases; junction bases not matched to a gene: 2. This CDR3 is built from 12 residues. Germline assignment: CDR1 SNHLY and CDR2 FYNNEI. CDR3 in amino acids: CASRPGGTEAFF. CDR3 bases: TGTGCCAGCAGGCCAGGGGGCACTGAAGCTTTCTTT. The full variable domain, its missing parts supplied by reference TRBV2 and TRBJ1-1, is EPEVTQTPSHQVTQMGQEVILRCVPISNHLYFYWYRQILGQKVEFLVSFYNNEISEKSEIFDDQFSVERPDGSNFTLKIRSTKLEDSAMYFCASRPGGTEAFFGQGTRLTVV.

V and J are TRBV18 and TRBJ1-1; TRBD1 matches 9 bases. CDR1 KGHSH and CDR2 LQKENI come from the germline V gene. CDR3 length: 13 residues. Unmatched junction bases numbered 4, after V lost 8 bases and J lost 3 bases. CDR3 in amino acids: CASRQGVDTEAFF. CDR3 DNA: TGTGCCAGCAGACAGGGGGTTGACACTGAAGCTTTCTTT.

V gene TRBV27 combines with J gene TRBJ1-2, with 10 bases matching TRBD1. J lost 2 bases, V lost 4 bases, and 7 bases had no gene match. The germline gives CDR1 MNHEY, CDR2 SMNVEV (reference sequence). This CDR3 region has 16 residues. The CDR3 loop is CASSYSWGQGNYGYTF. DNA for the CDR3: TGTGCCAGCAGTTACTCGTGGGGACAGGGGAACTATGGCTACACCTTC.

The CDR3: CASSQDSRTGIVNSPLHF. The CDR3 nucleotides are TGCGCCAGCAGCCAAGATAGTAGGACAGGGATCGTTAATTCACCCCTCCACTTT. The chain carries TRBV4-1 and TRBJ1-6, with 8 bases that match TRBD1. V lost 0 bases, J lost 6 bases, and 10 bases stayed unmatched. Germline CDR1 is MGHRA and CDR2 is YSYEKL. This CDR3 has 18 amino acids.

The chain employs TRBV10-2 and TRBJ2-2; tentatively, D is TRBD2 (7 bases). Germline loops: CDR1 WSHSY, CDR2 SAAADI. Trimming took off 0 bases at V and 6 bases at J, with 8 bases between the two ends. The CDR3 length is 14 residues. CDR3 sequence: CASSESGGPGELFF. The DNA for the CDR3 is TGCGCCAGCAGTGAGTCGGGGGGGCCCGGGGAGCTGTTTTTT.

In its sample, this clone was seen once. The V call is TRBV4-3, the J call TRBJ2-2; 7 bases align to TRBD1. This CDR3 has 19 amino acids. Losses at the gene ends were 3 bases for V and 3 bases for J; bases not matched to a gene: 16. CDR1 is LGHNA and CDR2 is YSLEER in the germline V gene. In DNA form, the CDR3 reads TGCGCCAGCAGCCATGGCTACGTTAGGTCAGGGGGTGACACCGGGGAGCTGTTTTTT. It yields the protein CASSHGYVRSGGDTGELFF.

V and J are TRBV18 and TRBJ2-3, with 7 nucleotides matching TRBD2. Per germline, CDR1 KGHSH and CDR2 LQKENI. The V gene end was trimmed by 6 bases and the J gene end by 3 bases; junction bases not matched to a gene: 9. This CDR3 is 15 amino acids long. CDR3 DNA sequence: TGTGCCAGCTCGGGGAGGGCCATGGTAACAGATACGCAGTATTTT. Protein product: CASSGRAMVTDTQYF.

This clone was recorded once. The genes are TRBV28 and TRBJ1-5; 9 nucleotides align to TRBD1. The CDR3 length is 15 residues. The V gene end was trimmed by 7 bases and the J gene end by 4 bases; junction bases not matched to a gene: 8. Germline loops: CDR1 MDHEN, CDR2 SYDVKM. The chain's CDR3 is CASIRDRVFNQPQHF. CDR3 nucleotides: TGTGCCAGCATCCGGGACAGGGTGTTTAATCAGCCCCAGCATTTT.

The chain combines TRBV7-9 with TRBJ2-1; D remains ambiguous. This CDR3 contains 13 residues. Germline values: CDR1 SEHNR, CDR2 FQNEAQ (reference sequence). V was clipped by 1 base and J by 5 bases, with 6 bases between them. The CDR3 spells CASSLGPNNEQFF. The CDR3 DNA reads TGTGCCAGCAGCTTAGGGCCCAACAATGAGCAGTTCTTC.

This clone came up once. V usage is TRBV6-4 and J usage is TRBJ1-1; D unresolved. The CDR3 loop spans 13 amino acids. Germline V CDR1 and CDR2: MRHNA, SNTAGT. V lost 4 bases, J lost 1 base, and 7 bases lay in between. The CDR3 coding sequence is TGTGCCAGCAGTGCACATCAGAACACTGAAGCTTTCTTT. Translated, it gives CASSAHQNTEAFF.

The chain couples TRBV6-6 to TRBJ1-1; 7 bases match TRBD1. Germline V lookup: CDR1 MNHNY, CDR2 SVGAGI (reference sequence). The V gene end was trimmed by 7 bases and the J gene end by 4 bases; junction bases not matched to a gene: 9. The CDR3 is made up of 14 amino acids. CDR3 region: CASIDGQGGTEAFF. CDR3 coding DNA: TGTGCCAGCATCGACGGGCAGGGGGGCACTGAAGCTTTCTTT.